Reported below is one T cell receptor (beta chain). Clones were sequenced by immunoSEQ multiplex PCR, and TCRdb holds only the in-frame ones, with some missing. The top ten clones hold 20% to 25% of a sample with 35,000 to 40,000 clones, around 83% of them seen once. These data originate in a study of control samples from healthy donors and cancer patients. Germline loops: CDR1 SGHKS, CDR2 YYEKEE (reference sequence). The CDR3 totals 15 residues. The V end lost 6 bases, the J end lost 0 bases, and 15 bases lay between the germline ends. This TCR derives from a woman aged 55 to 70 with lung cancer. The chain employs TRBV5-5 and TRBJ2-5, with a tentative D call TRBD2 (5 bases). The source material was PBMCs. DNA for the CDR3: TGTGCCAGCACCCTTTTGTTCGGGAACCAAGAGACCCAGTACTTC. The encoded protein is CASTLLFGNQETQYF.